The present TCR beta chain was sequenced within a study of T cells in Graves' hyperthyroidism and ophthalmopathy. Researchers took RNA transcripts and amplified the TCR beta CDR3 regions from them. Primed by the HTBI set, a first-round RT-PCR was run on the TCR CDR3. Each CDR3 protein is one row after TCRdb ran MiXCR on the multiplex PCR reads. The sample has about 640,000 distinct CDR3 sequences, less than 25% seen once; the top ten hold under 35%. This clonotype was counted at least ten times. This receptor was obtained from a man between 25 and 39 years old with Graves' ophthalmopathy. Material: blood.

Here the CDR3 reads CASSPRDTTSYEQYF. The CDR3 region has the DNA TGTGCCAGCTCACCCAGGGACACGACCTCATACGAGCAGTACTTC. The chain has TRBV18 and TRBJ2-7; D possibly corresponds to TRBD1 (6 bases). The CDR3 has 15 residues. V lost 3 bases and J 4 bases, leaving 16 bases between the germline ends. Germline-derived CDR1 and CDR2 are KGHSH and LQKENI.